This TCR beta chain was recorded in a study of T-cell reconstitution after alpha-beta-depleted transplantation in children. Unique molecular identifiers were incorporated into the prepared TCRbeta library. A single record per CDR3 protein comes from TCRdb applying MiXCR to the PCR reads. Of roughly 200,000 distinct CDR3 sequences in the sample, about 7% are singletons; the top ten hold 5.5% to 6.5%. This clonotype was picked up many times. This receptor was obtained from a boy aged 2 to 9 with acute lymphoblastic leukemia, due to receive a stem cell transplant. The sequences come from PBMCs, collected before TCRalphabeta/CD19-depleted stem cell transplant.

CDR3 loop: CSIPTSGSLETQYF. The CDR3 region has the DNA TGCAGCATCCCGACTAGCGGGAGCTTAGAGACCCAGTACTTC. This chain joins TRBV29-1 and TRBJ2-5; 12 bases align to TRBD2. CDR3 length equals 14 residues. Per germline, CDR1 SQVTM and CDR2 ANQGSEA. Trimming removed 8 bases from V and 4 bases from J; junction bases left unmatched: 8.